This T cell receptor beta chain was identified during a study of OX40 agonist ivuxolimab in advanced cancers. Study-level points and caveats: Clonal expansion in partial responders at 0.1-3.0 mg/kg ranked among the lowest. At 0.1 to 3.0 mg/kg, clonal expansion of CD4+ and CD8+ blood T cells had occurred by week 6.

A note on this clone: Its antigen is still unknown.

Using immunoSEQ multiplex PCR, the repertoire was profiled, and TCRdb retains in-frame clones only, with some absent. The data contain about 76,000 clones, about 82% of them seen just once; the ten biggest clones take up roughly 0.66%. Anyone with autoimmune disease history or systemic immunosuppression was excluded. The sampling schedule covered blood at baseline, cycle 4 day 1, and cycle 7 day 1. Trimming took off 4 bases at V and 5 bases at J, with 18 bases between the two ends. The germline V gene has CDR1 SGHRS and CDR2 YFSETQ. This CDR3 has 15 residues. The clonotype originates from an adult with an advanced solid tumor such as melanoma, head and neck, liver or kidney cancer. This rearrangement joins TRBV5-1 to TRBJ2-5; D may match TRBD1 or TRBD2 (5 bases each). Material: CD4+ or CD8+ T cells sorted from blood, obtained in a trial of the OX40 agonist ivuxolimab. The CDR3 loop reads CASSRSGVREETQYF. CDR3 in DNA: TGCGCCAGCAGCCGGTCCGGGGTCAGGGAGGAGACCCAGTACTTC.